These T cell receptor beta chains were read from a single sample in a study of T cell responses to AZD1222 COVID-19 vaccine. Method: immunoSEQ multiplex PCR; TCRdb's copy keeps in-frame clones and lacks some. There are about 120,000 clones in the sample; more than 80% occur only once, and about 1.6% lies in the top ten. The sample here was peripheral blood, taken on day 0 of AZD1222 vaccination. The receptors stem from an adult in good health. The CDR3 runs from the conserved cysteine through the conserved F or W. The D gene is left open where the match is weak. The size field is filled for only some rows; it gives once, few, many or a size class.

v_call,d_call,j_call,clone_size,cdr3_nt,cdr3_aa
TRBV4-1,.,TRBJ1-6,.,TGCGCCAGCAACCAGTTGGGGGCGTCCTATAATTCACCCCTCCACTTT,CASNQLGASYNSPLHF
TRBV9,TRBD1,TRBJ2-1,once,TGTGCCAGCAGCGTAGTGGGTGGGACAGTCAATGAGCAGTTCTTC,CASSVVGGTVNEQFF
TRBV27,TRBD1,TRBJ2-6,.,TGTGCCAGCAGTTCCGGGACAGGGCCGTTCAACGTCCTGACTTTC,CASSSGTGPFNVLTF
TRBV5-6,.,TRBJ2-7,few,TGTGCCAGCAGAGGACGGGTCCTCTCCTACGAGCAGTACTTC,CASRGRVLSYEQYF
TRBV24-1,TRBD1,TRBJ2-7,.,TGTGCCACCAGTGTCGCGGACAGGGAGGACGAGCAGTACTTC,CATSVADREDEQYF
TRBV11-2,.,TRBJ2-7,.,TGTGCCAGCAGCTTAGATCCCGGGCCACGCTACGAGCAGTACTTC,CASSLDPGPRYEQYF
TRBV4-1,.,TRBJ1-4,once,TGCGCCAGCAGCCTCCTCAGGGTAACTAATGAAAAACTGTTTTTT,CASSLLRVTNEKLFF
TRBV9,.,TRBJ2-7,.,TGTGCCAGCAGCGTTTCGCCGGAGCGGTTAACCTACGAGCAGTACTTC,CASSVSPERLTYEQYF
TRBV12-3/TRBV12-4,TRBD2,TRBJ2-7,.,TGTGCCAGCAGGGGGACTAGCGTTTACGAGCAGTACTTC,CASRGTSVYEQYF
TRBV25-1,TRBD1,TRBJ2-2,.,TGTGCCAGCAGTTCCGGGACAGGGGAAACCGGGGAGCTGTTTTTT,CASSSGTGETGELFF
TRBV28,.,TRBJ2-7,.,TGTGCCAGCAGTTCACCCGGCGGGGTTACGGTCTACGAGCAGTACTTC,CASSSPGGVTVYEQYF
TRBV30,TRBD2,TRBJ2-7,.,TGTGCCTGGAGTATCGCTAGCGGGGACTACGAGCAGTACTTC,CAWSIASGDYEQYF
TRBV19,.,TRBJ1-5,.,TGTGCCAGTAGTCTGCATTCGGGAACCAATCAGCCCCAGCATTTT,CASSLHSGTNQPQHF
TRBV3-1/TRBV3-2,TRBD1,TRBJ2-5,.,TGTGCCAGCAGCCAATCTTGGACAGGGGTACAAGAGACCCAGTACTTC,CASSQSWTGVQETQYF
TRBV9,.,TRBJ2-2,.,TGTGCCAGCAGCGTAGAGGGGAATGCCGGGGAGCTGTTTTTT,CASSVEGNAGELFF
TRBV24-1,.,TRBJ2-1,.,TGTGCCACCGCAGGGGACGACTACAATGAGCAGTTCTTC,CATAGDDYNEQFF
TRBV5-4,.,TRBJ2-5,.,TGTGCCAGCAGCTTGGTAGTCCCGGCACATCAAGAGACCCAGTACTTC,CASSLVVPAHQETQYF
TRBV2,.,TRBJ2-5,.,TGTGCCAGCAGTGAGGGCGAGACCCAGTACTTC,CASSEGETQYF
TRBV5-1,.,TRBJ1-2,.,TGCGCCAGCAGCCCAGTAACAGGGACTGCTAACTATGGCTACACCTTC,CASSPVTGTANYGYTF
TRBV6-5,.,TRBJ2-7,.,TGTGCCAGCAGTTACGCCGGGGACCCTCCCTACGAGCAGTACTTC,CASSYAGDPPYEQYF
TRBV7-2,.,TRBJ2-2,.,TGTGCCAGCAGCTTTCCACCGAGGAACACCGGGGAGCTGTTTTTT,CASSFPPRNTGELFF
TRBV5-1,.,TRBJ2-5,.,TGCGCCAGCAGCAGTGGGACCGCTTACCAAGAGACCCAGTACTTC,CASSSGTAYQETQYF
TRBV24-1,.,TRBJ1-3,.,TGTGCCACCAGTGACCCAAGAGGAAACACCATATATTTT,CATSDPRGNTIYF
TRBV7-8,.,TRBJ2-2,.,TGTGCCAGCAGCCCAGGGATCGGGGAGCTGTTTTTT,CASSPGIGELFF
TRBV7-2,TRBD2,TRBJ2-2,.,TGTGCCAGCAGCTTAGGTACCGGGGGGGACACCGGGGAGCTGTTTTTT,CASSLGTGGDTGELFF
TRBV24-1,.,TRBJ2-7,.,TGTGCCACCAGCGCCGGGGGGCACGAGCAGTACTTC,CATSAGGHEQYF
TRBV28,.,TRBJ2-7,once,TGTGCCAGCGCCCCCCCGGACAGCTCCTACGAGCAGTACTTC,CASAPPDSSYEQYF
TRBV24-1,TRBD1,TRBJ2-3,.,TGTGCCACCAGCAGGGGGCTTGGTAGGGATACGCAGTATTTT,CATSRGLGRDTQYF
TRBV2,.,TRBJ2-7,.,TGTGCCAGCACTCAGACAGGCAGATCCTCCTACGAGCAGTACTTC,CASTQTGRSSYEQYF
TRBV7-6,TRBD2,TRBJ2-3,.,TGTGCCAGCAGCTCCAAACCCGCCACTAGCGGCCCTAGCACAGATACGCAGTATTTT,CASSSKPATSGPSTDTQYF
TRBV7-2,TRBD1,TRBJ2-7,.,TGTGCCAGCGGGTCGGGACAGCTCTACGAGCAGTACTTC,CASGSGQLYEQYF
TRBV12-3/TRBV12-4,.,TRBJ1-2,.,TGTGCCAGCAGTTTAGATGGGGAGGGCTACACCTTC,CASSLDGEGYTF
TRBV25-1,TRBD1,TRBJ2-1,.,TGTGCCAGCAGTGGCGGCATCGGGGGACAGGCGATCAATGAGCAGTTCTTC,CASSGGIGGQAINEQFF
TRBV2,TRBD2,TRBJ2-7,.,TGTGCCAGCAGTGACAGGGCGGGAGCCTACGAGCAGTACTTC,CASSDRAGAYEQYF
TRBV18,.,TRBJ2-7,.,TGTGCCAGCTCACCACGTCATGAACGGGATGAGCAGTACTTC,CASSPRHERDEQYF
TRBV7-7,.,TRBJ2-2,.,TGTGCTAGCAGCCGTAAACCGGGACAGAACACCGGGGAGCTGTTTTTT,CASSRKPGQNTGELFF
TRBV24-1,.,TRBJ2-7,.,TGTGCCACCAGTGATCGACCTTTCGGGTCGATCGTCGAGCAGTACTTC,CATSDRPFGSIVEQYF
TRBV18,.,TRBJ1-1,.,TGTGCCAGCTCGCCTCTTAGCTCGGAAGCGAACACTGAAGCTTTCTTT,CASSPLSSEANTEAFF
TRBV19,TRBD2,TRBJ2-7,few,TGTGCCAGTAGTGACCCGGGACTAGCGGGCTACGAGCAGTACTTC,CASSDPGLAGYEQYF
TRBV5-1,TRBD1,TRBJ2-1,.,TGCGCCAGCAGCTTCCGGGACAGGAACAATGAGCAGTTCTTC,CASSFRDRNNEQFF
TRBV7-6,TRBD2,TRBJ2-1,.,TGTGCCAGCAGCTACCAGGCTAGCGGGACCCCCTACAATGAGCAGTTCTTC,CASSYQASGTPYNEQFF